Below, one TCR beta chain is given with its context. Participants had their cohort set by participant-reported clinical history. Per the original data handling: It was from reference gene primer amplification that nucleated cell counts were estimated. The repertoire was sequenced with immunoSEQ multiplex PCR; TCRdb's copy has only in-frame clones and lacks some. That table supplies the V and J calls and clone size; D and trimming were determined from the DNA. The sample contains about 160,000 clones, around four fifths of which appear only once. Per germline, CDR1 SGHAT and CDR2 FQNNGV. V lost 2 bases and J lost 9; bases outside the gene matches: 11. The CDR3 is made up of 16 amino acids. This entry comes from a study of blood T cell repertoires in COVID-19. Study in general: Acute and convalescent COVID-19 samples came from the United States, Italy and Spain. Sources were T cells, B-cell-depleted T cells, or PBMCs; the material itself was cDNA or gDNA.

V and J are TRBV11-2 and TRBJ2-1; 9 positions match TRBD2. This TCR derives from a woman aged 50 to 60 in a cohort exposed to, infected with or recovered from COVID-19 (not recorded which). Sample: PBMCs or T cells enriched from blood (not recorded which). The CDR3 coding sequence is TGTGCCAGCAGCTTACGGCGGGGGGGCCAAGAAATTGAGCAGTTCTTC. Its protein product is CASSLRRGGQEIEQFF.